These T cell receptor beta chains were read from a single sample in a study of follicular helper T cells after annual influenza vaccination. TCRdb's table, derived via immunoSEQ multiplex PCR, lists solely in-frame clones and lacks some. Of a few thousand clones listed, under 90% are singletons. The sample consisted of CXCR5+ CD38- circulating T follicular helper cells from blood, taken on the day of influenza vaccination. The receptors derive from an adult who received the influenza vaccine. Both conserved end residues are part of each CDR3. The order of the fields is CDR3 length, J gene, clone size, D gene, V gene, CDR3 protein, CDR3 DNA. The D gene is left open where the match is weak. Clone sizes are given selectively: once, few, many, or a class where the clone is expanded.

18 | TRBJ2-2 | few | TRBD2 | TRBV19 | CASSIGLAGVKNTGELFF | TGTGCCAGTAGTATCGGACTAGCGGGGGTTAAGAACACCGGGGAGCTGTTTTTT
14 | TRBJ2-3 | - | - | TRBV2 | CASSEVGGLNTQYF | TGTGCCAGCAGTGAAGTGGGGGGGCTGAATACGCAGTATTTT
16 | TRBJ2-3 | - | TRBD2 | TRBV13 | CASSLHSGGGTDTQYF | TGTGCCAGCAGCTTACATAGCGGGGGAGGAACAGATACGCAGTATTTT
13 | TRBJ1-1 | - | - | TRBV27 | CDSDVGKNTEAFF | TGCGATTCCGACGTAGGGAAGAACACTGAAGCTTTCTTT
16 | TRBJ2-3 | once | TRBD2 | TRBV9 | CASSVATSGGGDTQYF | TGTGCCAGCAGCGTAGCTACAAGCGGGGGTGGAGATACGCAGTATTTT
17 | TRBJ1-2 | - | - | TRBV5-4 | CASSFPRGQTGSYGYTF | TGTGCCAGCAGCTTCCCCCGTGGGCAAACTGGGAGCTATGGCTACACCTTC
13 | TRBJ2-5 | once | - | TRBV7-9 | CASSPLGQETQYF | TGTGCCAGCAGCCCCCTAGGACAAGAGACCCAGTACTTC
14 | TRBJ2-7 | few | TRBD1 | TRBV11-3 | CASSFGQGNYEQYF | TGTGCCAGCAGCTTCGGACAGGGAAACTACGAGCAGTACTTC
15 | TRBJ2-7 | - | TRBD1 | TRBV6-5 | CASSKLTGGLGEQYF | TGTGCCAGCAGCAAACTTACAGGGGGGTTGGGCGAGCAGTACTTC
17 | TRBJ2-3 | - | TRBD2 | TRBV18 | CASSPGLAGAGTDTQYF | TGTGCCAGCTCACCAGGACTAGCGGGGGCTGGCACAGATACGCAGTATTTT
15 | TRBJ1-2 | - | - | TRBV7-2 | CASSLVPGSAYGYTF | TGTGCCAGCAGCTTAGTACCAGGGTCGGCCTATGGCTACACCTTC
16 | TRBJ1-1 | - | TRBD1 | TRBV19 | CASSMRQGVGNTEAFF | TGTGCCAGTAGTATGAGACAGGGGGTCGGGAACACTGAAGCTTTCTTT
14 | TRBJ2-2 | - | TRBD1 | TRBV2 | CASSRTGPTGELFF | TGTGCCAGCAGCCGGACAGGCCCGACCGGGGAGCTGTTTTTT
16 | TRBJ2-3 | - | TRBD2 | TRBV4-3 | CASSQDLAGGPDTQYF | TGCGCCAGCAGCCAAGATCTAGCGGGGGGGCCAGATACGCAGTATTTT